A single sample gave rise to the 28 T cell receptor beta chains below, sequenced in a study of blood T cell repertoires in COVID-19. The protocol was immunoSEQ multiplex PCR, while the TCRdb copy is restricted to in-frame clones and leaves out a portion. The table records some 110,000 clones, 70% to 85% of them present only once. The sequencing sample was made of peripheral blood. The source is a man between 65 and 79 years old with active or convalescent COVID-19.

Here the CDR3 reads CASSQGGTGTDTQYF. CDR3 DNA sequence: TGTGCCAGCAGCCAGGGGGGAACGGGCACAGATACGCAGTATTTT. This chain connects TRBV11-3 to TRBJ2-3, with D possibly matching TRBD1 (7 bases). The CDR3 spans 15 residues. Deletions cut 5 bases from V and 1 base from J, with 13 bases between. Germline CDR1 is SGHNT and CDR2 is YENEEA.

Written as DNA, the CDR3 is TGTGCCACCAGTGTAGTAAGACAGGCCAATTCACCCCTCCACTTT. This sequence encodes CATSVVRQANSPLHF. The V call is TRBV24-1, the J call TRBJ1-6; possible D gene TRBD1, 6 bases. CDR3 length: 15 residues. Trimming pared 5 bases from V and 7 bases from J, leaving 14 bases between. Germline loops: CDR1 KGHDR, CDR2 SFDVKD.

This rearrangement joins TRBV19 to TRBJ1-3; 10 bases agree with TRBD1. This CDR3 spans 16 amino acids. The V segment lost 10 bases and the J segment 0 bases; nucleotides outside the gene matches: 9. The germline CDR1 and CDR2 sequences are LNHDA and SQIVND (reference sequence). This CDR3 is CATTGQGTTSGNTIYF. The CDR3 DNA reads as TGTGCCACCACGGGACAGGGGACAACCTCTGGAAACACCATATATTTT.

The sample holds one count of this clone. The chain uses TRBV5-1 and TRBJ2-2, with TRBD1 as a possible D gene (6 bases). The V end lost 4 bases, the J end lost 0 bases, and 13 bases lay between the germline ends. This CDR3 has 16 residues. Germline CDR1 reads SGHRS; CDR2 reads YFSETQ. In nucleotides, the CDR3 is TGCGCCAGCAGCCAGACAGGCTTTACGAACACCGGGGAGCTGTTTTTT. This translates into CASSQTGFTNTGELFF.

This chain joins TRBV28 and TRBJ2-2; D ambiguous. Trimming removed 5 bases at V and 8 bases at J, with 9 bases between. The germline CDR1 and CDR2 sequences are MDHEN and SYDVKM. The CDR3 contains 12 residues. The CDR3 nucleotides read TGTGCCAGCAGTGCTTTCGGGGGGGAGCTGTTTTTT. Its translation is CASSAFGGELFF.

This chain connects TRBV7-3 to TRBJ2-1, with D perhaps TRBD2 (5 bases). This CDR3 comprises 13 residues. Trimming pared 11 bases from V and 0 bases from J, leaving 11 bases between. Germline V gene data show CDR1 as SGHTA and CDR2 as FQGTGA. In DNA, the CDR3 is TGTGCCTCCAGCGGCGGCTCCTACAATGAGCAGTTCTTC. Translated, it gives CASSGGSYNEQFF.

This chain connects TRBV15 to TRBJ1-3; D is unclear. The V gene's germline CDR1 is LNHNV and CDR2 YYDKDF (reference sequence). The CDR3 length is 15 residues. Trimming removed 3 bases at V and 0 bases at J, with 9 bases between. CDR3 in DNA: TGTGCCACCAGCAGTCTCGGGGTCTCTGGAAACACCATATATTTT. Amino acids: CATSSLGVSGNTIYF.

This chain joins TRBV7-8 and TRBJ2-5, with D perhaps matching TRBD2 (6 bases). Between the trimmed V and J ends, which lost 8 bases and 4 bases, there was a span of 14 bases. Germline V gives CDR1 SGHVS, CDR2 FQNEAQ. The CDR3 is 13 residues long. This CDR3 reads CASVRGSGETQYF. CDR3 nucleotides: TGTGCCAGCGTTCGGGGGAGCGGAGAGACCCAGTACTTC.

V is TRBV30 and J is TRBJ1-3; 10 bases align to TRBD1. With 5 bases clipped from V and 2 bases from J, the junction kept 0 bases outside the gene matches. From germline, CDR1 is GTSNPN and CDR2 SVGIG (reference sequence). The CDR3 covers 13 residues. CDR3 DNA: TGTGCCTGGGGGACAGGGGCTGGAAACACCATATATTTT. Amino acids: CAWGTGAGNTIYF.

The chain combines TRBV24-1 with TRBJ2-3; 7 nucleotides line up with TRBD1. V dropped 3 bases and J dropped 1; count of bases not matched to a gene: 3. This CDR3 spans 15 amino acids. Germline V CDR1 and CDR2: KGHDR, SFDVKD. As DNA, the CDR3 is TGTGCCACCAGTGATCCGGGGACAGGCACAGATACGCAGTATTTT. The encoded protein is CATSDPGTGTDTQYF.

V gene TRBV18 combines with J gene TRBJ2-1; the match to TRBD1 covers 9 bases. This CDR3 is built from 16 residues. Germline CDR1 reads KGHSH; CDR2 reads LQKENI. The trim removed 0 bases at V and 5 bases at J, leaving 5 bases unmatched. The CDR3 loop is CASSPPGQGSNNEQFF. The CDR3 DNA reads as TGTGCCAGCTCACCACCAGGACAGGGGAGTAACAATGAGCAGTTCTTC.

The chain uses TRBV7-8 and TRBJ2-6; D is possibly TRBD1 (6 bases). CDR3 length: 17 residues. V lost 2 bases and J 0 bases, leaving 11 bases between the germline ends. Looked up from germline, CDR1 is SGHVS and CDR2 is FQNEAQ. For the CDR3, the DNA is TGTGCCAGCAGCTTACATCAGGGGTACTCTGGGGCCAACGTCCTGACTTTC. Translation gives CASSLHQGYSGANVLTF.

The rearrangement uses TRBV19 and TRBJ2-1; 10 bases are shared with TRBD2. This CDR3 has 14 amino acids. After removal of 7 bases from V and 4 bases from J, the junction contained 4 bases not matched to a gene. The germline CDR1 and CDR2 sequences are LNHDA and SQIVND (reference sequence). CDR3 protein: CASKRTSGYNEQFF. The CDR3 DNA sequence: TGTGCCAGTAAAAGGACTAGCGGATACAATGAGCAGTTCTTC.

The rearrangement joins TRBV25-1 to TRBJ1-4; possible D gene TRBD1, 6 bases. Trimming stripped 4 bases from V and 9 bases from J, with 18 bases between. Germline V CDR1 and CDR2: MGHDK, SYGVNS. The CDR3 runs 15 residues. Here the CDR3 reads CASSAWGGAGQKLFF. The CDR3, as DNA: TGTGCCAGCAGTGCTTGGGGGGGCGCGGGGCAAAAACTGTTTTTT.

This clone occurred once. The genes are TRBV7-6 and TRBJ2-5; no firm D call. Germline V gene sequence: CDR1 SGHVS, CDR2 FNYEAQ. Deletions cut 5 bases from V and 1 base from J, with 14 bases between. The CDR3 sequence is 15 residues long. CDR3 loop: CASSPQAATQETQYF. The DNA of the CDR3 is TGTGCCAGCAGCCCGCAGGCAGCTACCCAAGAGACCCAGTACTTC.

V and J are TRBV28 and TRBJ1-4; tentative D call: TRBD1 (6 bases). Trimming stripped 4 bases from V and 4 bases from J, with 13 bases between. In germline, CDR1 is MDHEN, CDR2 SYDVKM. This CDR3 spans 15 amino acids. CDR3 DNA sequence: TGTGCCAGCAGTTCGCCGACAGGATATAATGAAAAACTGTTTTTT. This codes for CASSSPTGYNEKLFF.

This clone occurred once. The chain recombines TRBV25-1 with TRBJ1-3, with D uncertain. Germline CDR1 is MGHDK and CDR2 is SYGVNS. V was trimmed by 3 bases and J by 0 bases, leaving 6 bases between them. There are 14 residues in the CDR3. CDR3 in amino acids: CASSDGYSGNTIYF. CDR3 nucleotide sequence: TGTGCCAGCAGTGACGGGTACTCTGGAAACACCATATATTTT.

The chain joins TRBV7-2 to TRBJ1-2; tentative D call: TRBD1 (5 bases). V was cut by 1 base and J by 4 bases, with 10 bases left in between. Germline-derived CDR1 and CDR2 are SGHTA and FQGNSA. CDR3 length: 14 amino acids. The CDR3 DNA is TGTGCCAGCAGCTTAGTCGGGGGGGGCTATGGCTACACCTTC. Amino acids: CASSLVGGGYGYTF. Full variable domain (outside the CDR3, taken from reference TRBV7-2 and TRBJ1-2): GAGVSQSPSNKVTEKGKDVELRCDPISGHTALYWYRQSLGQGLEFLIYFQGNSAPDKSGLPSDRFSAERTGGSVSTLTIQRTQQEDSAVYLCASSLVGGGYGYTFGSGTRLTVV.

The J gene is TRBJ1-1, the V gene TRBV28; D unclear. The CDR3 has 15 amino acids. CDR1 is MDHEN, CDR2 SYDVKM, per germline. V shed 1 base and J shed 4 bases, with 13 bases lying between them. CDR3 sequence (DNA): TGTGCCAGCAGTTTATTACATACCCGGGGCACTGAAGCTTTCTTT. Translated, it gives CASSLLHTRGTEAFF.

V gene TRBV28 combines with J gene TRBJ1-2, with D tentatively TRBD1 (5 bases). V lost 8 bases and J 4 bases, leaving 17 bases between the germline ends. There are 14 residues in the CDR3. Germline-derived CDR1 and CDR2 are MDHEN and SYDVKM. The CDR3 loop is CASLNRHTGYGYTF. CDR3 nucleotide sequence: TGTGCCAGCTTAAATAGGCACACAGGCTATGGCTACACCTTC.

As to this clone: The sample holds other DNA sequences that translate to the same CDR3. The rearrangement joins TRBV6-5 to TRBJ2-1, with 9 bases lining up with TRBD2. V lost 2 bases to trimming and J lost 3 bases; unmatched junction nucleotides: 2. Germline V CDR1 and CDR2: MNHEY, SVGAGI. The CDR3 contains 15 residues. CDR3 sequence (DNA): TGTGCCAGCAGTTACAGTAGCGGGGGCTACAATGAGCAGTTCTTC. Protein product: CASSYSSGGYNEQFF.

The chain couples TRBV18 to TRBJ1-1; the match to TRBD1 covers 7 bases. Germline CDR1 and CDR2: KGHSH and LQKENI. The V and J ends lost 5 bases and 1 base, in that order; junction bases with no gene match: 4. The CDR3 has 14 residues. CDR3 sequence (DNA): TGTGCCAGCTCAAAGGGACAGCAGAACACTGAAGCTTTCTTT. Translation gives CASSKGQQNTEAFF. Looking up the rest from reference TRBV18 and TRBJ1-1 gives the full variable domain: NAGVMQNPRHLVRRRGQEARLRCSPMKGHSHVYWYRQLPEEGLKFMVYLQKENIIDESGMPKERFSAEFPKEGPSILRIQQVVRGDSAAYFCASSKGQQNTEAFFGQGTRLTVV.

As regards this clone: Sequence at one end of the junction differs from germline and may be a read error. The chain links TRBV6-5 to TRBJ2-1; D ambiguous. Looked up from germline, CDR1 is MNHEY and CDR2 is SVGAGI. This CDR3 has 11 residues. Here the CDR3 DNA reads TGTGCCAGCAGTTATAAAAATGAGCTGTTCTTC. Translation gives CASSYKNELFF.

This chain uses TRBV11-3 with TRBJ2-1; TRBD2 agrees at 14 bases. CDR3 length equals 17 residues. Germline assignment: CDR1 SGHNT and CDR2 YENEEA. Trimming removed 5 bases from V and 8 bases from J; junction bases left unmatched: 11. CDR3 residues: CASSPRLAGGQAHEQFF. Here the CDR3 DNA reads TGTGCCAGCAGCCCCAGACTAGCGGGGGGGCAGGCACATGAGCAGTTCTTC.

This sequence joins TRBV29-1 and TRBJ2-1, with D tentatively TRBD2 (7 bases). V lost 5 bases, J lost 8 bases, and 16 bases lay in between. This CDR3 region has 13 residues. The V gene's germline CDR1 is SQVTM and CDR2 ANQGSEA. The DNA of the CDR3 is TGCAGCGTTAGAGGGGGGGCTACCTATGAGCAGTTCTTC. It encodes CSVRGGATYEQFF.

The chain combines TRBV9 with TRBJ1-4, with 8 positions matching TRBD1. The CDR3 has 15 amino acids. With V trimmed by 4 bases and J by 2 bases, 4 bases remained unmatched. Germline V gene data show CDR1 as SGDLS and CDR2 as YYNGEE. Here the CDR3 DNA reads TGTGCCAGCAGCCAGGGGGCGATGACTAATGAAAAACTGTTTTTT. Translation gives CASSQGAMTNEKLFF.

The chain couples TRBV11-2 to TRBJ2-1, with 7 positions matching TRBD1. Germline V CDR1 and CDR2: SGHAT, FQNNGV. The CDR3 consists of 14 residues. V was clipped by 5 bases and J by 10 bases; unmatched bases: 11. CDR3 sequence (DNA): TGTGCCAGCAGCAACCGGGACAGCCTTCGAGAGCAGTTCTTC. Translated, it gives CASSNRDSLREQFF.

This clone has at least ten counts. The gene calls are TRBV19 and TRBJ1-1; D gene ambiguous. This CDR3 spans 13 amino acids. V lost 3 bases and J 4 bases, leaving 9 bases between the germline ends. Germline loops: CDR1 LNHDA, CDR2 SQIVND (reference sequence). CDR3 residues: CASSMSSLTEAFF. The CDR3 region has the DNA TGTGCCAGTAGTATGAGTAGTCTCACTGAAGCTTTCTTT.